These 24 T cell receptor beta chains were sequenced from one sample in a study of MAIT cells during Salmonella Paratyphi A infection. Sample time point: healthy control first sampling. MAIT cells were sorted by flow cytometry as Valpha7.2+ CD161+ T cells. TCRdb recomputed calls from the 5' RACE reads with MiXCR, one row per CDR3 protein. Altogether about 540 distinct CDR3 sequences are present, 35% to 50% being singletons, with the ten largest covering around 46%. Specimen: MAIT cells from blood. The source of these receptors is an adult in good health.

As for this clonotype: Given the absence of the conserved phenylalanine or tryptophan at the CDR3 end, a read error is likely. CDR3 sequence reads: CSARVRAGSNYTG. CDR3 coding DNA: TGCAGTGCTAGAGTCCGGGCAGGGTCTAACTACACCGGC. The chain has TRBV20-1 and TRBJ1-2; D perhaps matches TRBD1 (5 bases). Germline V gene sequence: CDR1 DFQATT, CDR2 SNEGSKA (reference sequence). This CDR3 spans 13 amino acids. Trimming took off 1 base at V and 10 bases at J, with 16 bases between the two ends.

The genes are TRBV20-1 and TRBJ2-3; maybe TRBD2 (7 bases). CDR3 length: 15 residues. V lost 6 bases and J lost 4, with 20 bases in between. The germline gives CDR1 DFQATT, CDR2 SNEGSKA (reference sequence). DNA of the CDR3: TGCAGTGCCAGCAAGGGGGGGGACGAAGCAGATACGCAGTATTTT. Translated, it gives CSASKGGDEADTQYF.

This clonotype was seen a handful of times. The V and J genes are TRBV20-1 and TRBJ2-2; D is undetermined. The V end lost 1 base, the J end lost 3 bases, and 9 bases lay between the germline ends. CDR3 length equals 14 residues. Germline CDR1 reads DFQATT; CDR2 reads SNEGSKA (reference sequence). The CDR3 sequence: CSARGGRDTGELFF. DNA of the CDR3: TGCAGTGCTAGAGGGGGAAGGGACACCGGGGAGCTGTTTTTT.

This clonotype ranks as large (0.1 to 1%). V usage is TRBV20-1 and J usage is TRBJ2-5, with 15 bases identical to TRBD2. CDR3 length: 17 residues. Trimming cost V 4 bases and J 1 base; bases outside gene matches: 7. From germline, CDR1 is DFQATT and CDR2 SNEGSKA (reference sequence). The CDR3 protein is CSATRTSGGVGQETQYF. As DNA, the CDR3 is TGCAGTGCTACCAGGACTAGCGGGGGGGTGGGCCAAGAGACCCAGTACTTC.

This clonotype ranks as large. The CDR3 sequence: CASSDSAGSYNEQFF. The CDR3 DNA is TGTGCCAGCAGTGACTCCGCGGGATCCTACAATGAGCAGTTCTTC. The chain joins TRBV6-4 to TRBJ2-1, with D tentatively TRBD2 (6 bases). CDR1 MRHNA and CDR2 SNTAGT come from the germline V gene. This CDR3 has 15 amino acids. The V gene lost 0 bases and the J gene lost 1 base, with 7 bases spanning the gap.

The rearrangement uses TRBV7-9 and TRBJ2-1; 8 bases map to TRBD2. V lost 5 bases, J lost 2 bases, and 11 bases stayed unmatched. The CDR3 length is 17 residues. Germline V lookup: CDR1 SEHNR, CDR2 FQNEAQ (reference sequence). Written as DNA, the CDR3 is TGTGCCAGCAGCCAAGATGTCGGGGGGGAACCCTACAATGAGCAGTTCTTC. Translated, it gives CASSQDVGGEPYNEQFF.

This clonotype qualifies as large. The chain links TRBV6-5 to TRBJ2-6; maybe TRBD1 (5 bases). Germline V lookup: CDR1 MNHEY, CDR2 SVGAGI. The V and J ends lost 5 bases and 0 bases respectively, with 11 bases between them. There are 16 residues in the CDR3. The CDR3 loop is CASSKQVGSGANVLTF. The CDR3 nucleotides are TGTGCCAGCAGTAAACAGGTTGGCTCTGGGGCCAACGTCCTGACTTTC.

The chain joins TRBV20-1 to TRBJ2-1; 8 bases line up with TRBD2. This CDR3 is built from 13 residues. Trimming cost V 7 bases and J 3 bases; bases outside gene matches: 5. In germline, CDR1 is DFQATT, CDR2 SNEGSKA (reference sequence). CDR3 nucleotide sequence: TGCAGTGAGGACACTAGCGGCTACAATGAGCAGTTCTTC. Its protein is CSEDTSGYNEQFF.

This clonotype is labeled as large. The CDR3 is CSARVGETEAFF. For the CDR3, the DNA is TGCAGTGCTAGAGTTGGGGAAACTGAAGCTTTCTTT. J is TRBJ1-1 and V is TRBV20-1; D ambiguous. The CDR3 is 12 residues long. Germline assignment: CDR1 DFQATT and CDR2 SNEGSKA (reference sequence). V was shortened by 1 base and J by 5 bases, with 8 bases between the two germline ends.

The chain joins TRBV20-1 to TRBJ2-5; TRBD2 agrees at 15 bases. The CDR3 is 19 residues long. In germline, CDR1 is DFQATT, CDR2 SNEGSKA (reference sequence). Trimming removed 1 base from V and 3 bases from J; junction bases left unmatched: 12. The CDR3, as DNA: TGCAGTGCTAGAGGGGAATCCGGGACTAGCGGGGGGCCGAAAGAGACCCAGTACTTC. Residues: CSARGESGTSGGPKETQYF.

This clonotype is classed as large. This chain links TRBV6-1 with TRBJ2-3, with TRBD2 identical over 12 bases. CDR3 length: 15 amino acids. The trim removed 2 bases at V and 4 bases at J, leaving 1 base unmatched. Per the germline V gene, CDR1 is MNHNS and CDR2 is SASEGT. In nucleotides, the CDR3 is TGTGCCAGCAGTGAACTAGCGGGGGGGCCAGATACGCAGTATTTT. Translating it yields CASSELAGGPDTQYF.

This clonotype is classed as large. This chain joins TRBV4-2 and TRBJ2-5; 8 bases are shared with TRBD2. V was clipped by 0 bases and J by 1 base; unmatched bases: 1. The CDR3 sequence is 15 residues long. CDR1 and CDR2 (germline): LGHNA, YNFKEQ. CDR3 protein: CASSQDRGGQETQYF. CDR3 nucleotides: TGTGCCAGCAGCCAAGATCGGGGGGGCCAAGAGACCCAGTACTTC.

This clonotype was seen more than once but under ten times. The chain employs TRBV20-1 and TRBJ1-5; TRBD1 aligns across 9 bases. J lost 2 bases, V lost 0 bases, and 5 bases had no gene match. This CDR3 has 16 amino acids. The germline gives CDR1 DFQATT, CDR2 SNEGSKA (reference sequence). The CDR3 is CSARETGGRGNQPQHF. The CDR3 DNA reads TGCAGTGCTAGAGAAACAGGGGGCAGAGGCAATCAGCCCCAGCATTTT.

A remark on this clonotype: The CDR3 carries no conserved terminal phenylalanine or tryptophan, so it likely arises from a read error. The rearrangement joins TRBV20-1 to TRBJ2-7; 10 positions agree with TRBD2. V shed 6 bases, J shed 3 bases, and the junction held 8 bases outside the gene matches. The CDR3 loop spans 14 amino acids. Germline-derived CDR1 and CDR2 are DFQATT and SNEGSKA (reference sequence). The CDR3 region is CSAAPGTSDYEQYG. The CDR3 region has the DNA TGCAGTGCGGCCCCCGGGACTAGCGACTACGAGCAGTACGGA.

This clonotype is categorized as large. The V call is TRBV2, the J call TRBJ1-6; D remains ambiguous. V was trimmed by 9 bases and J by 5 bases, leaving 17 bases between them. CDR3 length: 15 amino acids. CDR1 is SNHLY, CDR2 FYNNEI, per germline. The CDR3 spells CARQLKGGDNSPLHF. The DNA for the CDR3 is TGTGCCAGGCAACTAAAGGGAGGAGATAATTCACCCCTCCACTTT.

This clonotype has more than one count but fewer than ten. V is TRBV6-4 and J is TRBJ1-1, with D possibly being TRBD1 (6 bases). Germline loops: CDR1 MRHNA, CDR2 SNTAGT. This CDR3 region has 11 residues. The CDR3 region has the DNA TGTGCTAGAGCAGGGGACACTGAAGCTTTCTTT. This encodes CARAGDTEAFF.

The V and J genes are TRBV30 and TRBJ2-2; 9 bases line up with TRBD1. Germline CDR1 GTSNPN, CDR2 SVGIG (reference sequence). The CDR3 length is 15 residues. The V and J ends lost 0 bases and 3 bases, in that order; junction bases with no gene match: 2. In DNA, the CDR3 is TGTGCCTGGAGTGTACAGGGGGCGCACACCGGGGAGCTGTTTTTT. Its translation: CAWSVQGAHTGELFF.

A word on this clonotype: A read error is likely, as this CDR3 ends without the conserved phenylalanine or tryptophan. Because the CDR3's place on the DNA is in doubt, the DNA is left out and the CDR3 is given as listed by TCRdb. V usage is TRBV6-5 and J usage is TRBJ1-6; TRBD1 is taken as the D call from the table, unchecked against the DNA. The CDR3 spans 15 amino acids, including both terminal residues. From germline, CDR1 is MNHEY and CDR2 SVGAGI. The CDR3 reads CARRKKKGGEEKRKG.

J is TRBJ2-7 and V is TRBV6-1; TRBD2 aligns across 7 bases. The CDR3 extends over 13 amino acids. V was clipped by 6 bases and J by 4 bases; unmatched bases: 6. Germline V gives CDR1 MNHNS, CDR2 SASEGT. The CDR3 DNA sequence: TGTGCCAGCAGGGGCGGGAGTTCATACGAGCAGTACTTC. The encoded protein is CASRGGSSYEQYF.

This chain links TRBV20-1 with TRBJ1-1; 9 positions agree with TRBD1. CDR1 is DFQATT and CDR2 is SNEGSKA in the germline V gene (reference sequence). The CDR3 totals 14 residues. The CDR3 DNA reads TGCAGCATCGGGACAGGGTCCGGGAACACTGAAGCTTTCTTT. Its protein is CSIGTGSGNTEAFF.

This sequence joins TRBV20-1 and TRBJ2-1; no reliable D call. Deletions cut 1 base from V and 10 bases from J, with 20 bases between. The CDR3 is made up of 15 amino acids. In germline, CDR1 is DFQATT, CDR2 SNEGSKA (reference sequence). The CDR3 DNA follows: TGCAGTGCTAGAGCACCACAGCAGGACCTTCCAGAGCAGTTCTTC. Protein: CSARAPQQDLPEQFF.

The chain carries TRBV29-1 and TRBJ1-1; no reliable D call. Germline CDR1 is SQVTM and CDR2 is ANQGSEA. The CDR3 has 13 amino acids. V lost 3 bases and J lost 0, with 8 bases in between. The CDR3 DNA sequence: TGCAGCGTTGATAGGGCAGTGAACACTGAAGCTTTCTTT. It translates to CSVDRAVNTEAFF.

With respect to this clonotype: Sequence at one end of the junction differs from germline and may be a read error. CDR3 loop: CTSSPPDSRDTGELVF. DNA of the CDR3: TGTACCAGCAGTCCTCCGGACAGTCGAGACACCGGGGAGCTGGTTTTT. The chain combines TRBV25-1 with TRBJ2-2; D possibly corresponds to TRBD1 (6 bases). This CDR3 has 16 residues. The germline gives CDR1 MGHDK, CDR2 SYGVNS.

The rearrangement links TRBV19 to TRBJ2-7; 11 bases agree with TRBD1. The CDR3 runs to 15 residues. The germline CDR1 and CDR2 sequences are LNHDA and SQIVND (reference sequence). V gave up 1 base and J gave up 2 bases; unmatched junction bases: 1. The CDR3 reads CASSIGTGGPYEQYF. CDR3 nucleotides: TGTGCCAGTAGTATAGGGACAGGGGGCCCCTACGAGCAGTACTTC.